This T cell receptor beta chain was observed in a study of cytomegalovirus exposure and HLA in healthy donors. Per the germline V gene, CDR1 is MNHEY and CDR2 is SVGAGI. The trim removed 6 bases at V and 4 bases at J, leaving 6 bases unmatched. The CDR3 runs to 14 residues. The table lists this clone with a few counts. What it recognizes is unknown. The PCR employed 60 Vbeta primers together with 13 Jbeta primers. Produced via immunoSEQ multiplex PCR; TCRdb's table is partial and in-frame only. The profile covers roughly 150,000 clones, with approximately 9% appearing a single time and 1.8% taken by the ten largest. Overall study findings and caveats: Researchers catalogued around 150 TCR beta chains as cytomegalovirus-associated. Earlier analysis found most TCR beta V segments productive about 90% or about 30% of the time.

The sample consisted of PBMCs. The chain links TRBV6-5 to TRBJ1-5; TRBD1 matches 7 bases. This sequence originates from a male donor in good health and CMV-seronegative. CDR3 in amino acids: CASRPTGVNQPQHF. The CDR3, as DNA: TGTGCCAGCAGGCCCACAGGGGTTAATCAGCCCCAGCATTTT.